Below are 21 T cell receptor beta chains sequenced from a single sample in a study of memory CD4+ T cells and cytomegalovirus serostatus. Single viable CD3+CD4+CD8-CD45RO+ cells were sorted as the memory CD4+ T cells. This table comes from immunoSEQ multiplex PCR, and its TCRdb copy is limited to in-frame clones, with some not included. The sample yields about 52,000 clones, around four fifths seen once. The material sequenced was memory CD4+ T cells from blood. The receptors here all came from an adult in good health and CMV-seropositive.

The chain has TRBV25-1 and TRBJ2-5; D not certain. V lost 2 bases, J lost 2 bases, and 15 bases lay in between. The CDR3 is 16 residues long. The germline CDR1 and CDR2 sequences are MGHDK and SYGVNS. The CDR3, as DNA: TGTGCCAGCAGTGAACGAATAGTGGGTCCACAAGAGACCCAGTACTTC. Protein: CASSERIVGPQETQYF.

Turning to this clone: The junction differs from germline at one of its ends, possibly a read error. The CDR3 here is CASNLRDRGLIGGLFF. In DNA, the CDR3 is TGTGCCAGCAACCTCCGGGACAGGGGGTTGATCGGGGGGCTGTTTTTT. The chain couples TRBV7-8 to TRBJ2-2; 11 nucleotides agree with TRBD1. The CDR3 sequence is 16 residues long. Germline CDR1 SGHVS, CDR2 FQNEAQ.

For the CDR3, the DNA is TGTGCCAGCAGCTTATCCGGTCGGTACGAGCAGTACTTC. It codes for CASSLSGRYEQYF. This chain connects TRBV7-8 to TRBJ2-7; D unresolved. In germline, CDR1 is SGHVS, CDR2 FQNEAQ. The CDR3 is made up of 13 amino acids. Between the trimmed V and J ends, which lost 2 bases and 4 bases, there was a span of 9 bases.

The chain carries TRBV6-5 and TRBJ2-3, with D possibly TRBD2 on 5 matching bases. Trimming removed 7 bases at V and 4 bases at J, with 12 bases between. Germline V gene lookup returns CDR1 MNHEY and CDR2 SVGAGI. This CDR3 region has 13 residues. The CDR3 region is CASNPLRADTQYF. The CDR3 DNA is TGTGCCAGCAACCCCCTGAGGGCAGATACGCAGTATTTT.

The V call is TRBV19, the J call TRBJ2-2; D unresolved. CDR1 LNHDA and CDR2 SQIVND come from the germline V gene (reference sequence). V was shortened by 3 bases and J by 6 bases, with 11 bases between the two germline ends. This CDR3 is 14 amino acids long. DNA for the CDR3: TGTGCCAGTAGTATCGGAAGGCTATCCGGGGAGCTGTTTTTT. Encoded protein: CASSIGRLSGELFF.

The chain links TRBV5-1 to TRBJ1-1; D uncertain. Trimming cost V 0 bases and J 5 bases, with 11 bases left between them. The CDR3 covers 14 residues. Germline V CDR1 and CDR2: SGHRS, YFSETQ. The DNA for the CDR3 is TGCGCCAGCAGCTTGGAGGTCCAGGAGACTGAAGCTTTCTTT. It codes for CASSLEVQETEAFF.

In its sample, this clone was seen once. The chain employs TRBV5-1 and TRBJ2-1; weak D call: TRBD1 (5 bases). This CDR3 spans 14 amino acids. Germline V lookup: CDR1 SGHRS, CDR2 YFSETQ. Deletions cut 2 bases from V and 2 bases from J, with 8 bases between. The CDR3, as DNA: TGCGCCAGCAGCTTAACAGGTACCTACAATGAGCAGTTCTTC. Translated, it gives CASSLTGTYNEQFF.

This clone was counted a few times. The chain links TRBV19 to TRBJ1-2; maybe TRBD1 (5 bases). Germline assignment: CDR1 LNHDA and CDR2 SQIVND (reference sequence). This CDR3 is 15 amino acids long. The V end lost 7 bases, the J end lost 3 bases, and 18 bases lay between the germline ends. The CDR3 reads CASTRRGTRDYGYTF. The CDR3 DNA is TGTGCCAGTACTCGACGGGGGACGAGGGACTATGGCTACACCTTC.

The chain has TRBV19 and TRBJ1-5; D is unresolved. This CDR3 region has 15 residues. Germline V gene sequence: CDR1 LNHDA, CDR2 SQIVND (reference sequence). Trimming left V 2 bases short and J 3 bases short, with 11 bases between. The CDR3 bases are TGTGCCAGTAGTATATATACCGGGGTCAATCAGCCCCAGCATTTT. As protein: CASSIYTGVNQPQHF.

This chain links TRBV30 with TRBJ2-3, with 11 bases aligning to TRBD2. V shed 3 bases and J 2 bases; nucleotides not matched to a gene: 7. This CDR3 contains 16 residues. CDR1 is GTSNPN and CDR2 is SVGIG in the germline V gene (reference sequence). The CDR3 spells CAWRKQTSGTTDTQYF. In DNA, the CDR3 is TGTGCCTGGAGGAAACAGACTAGCGGGACCACAGATACGCAGTATTTT.

The J gene is TRBJ1-2, the V gene TRBV5-4, with D perhaps matching TRBD1 (6 bases). The V end was cut by 0 bases, the J end by 8 bases, with 8 bases between. Per the germline V gene, CDR1 is SGHNT and CDR2 is YYREEE (reference sequence). This CDR3 region has 12 residues. CDR3 DNA sequence: TGTGCCAGCAGCTTGGGGGGGCTCGGCTACACCTTC. Residues: CASSLGGLGYTF.

The gene calls are TRBV11-2 and TRBJ1-2, with D perhaps matching TRBD1 (5 bases). CDR1 is SGHAT and CDR2 is FQNNGV in the germline V gene. V lost 2 bases and J lost 7, with 20 bases in between. The CDR3 extends over 16 amino acids. In nucleotides, the CDR3 is TGTGCCAGCAGCTTAACCCGCCGGGGGGTGGGAACTGGCTACACCTTC. This encodes CASSLTRRGVGTGYTF.

The CDR3 DNA follows: TGTGCCAGCAGCCTTCGGACAGGGCCGGACGGGGAGCTGTTTTTT. It codes for CASSLRTGPDGELFF. The chain uses TRBV9 and TRBJ2-2; 8 nucleotides agree with TRBD1. The CDR3 has 15 residues. V was pared by 4 bases and J by 7 bases, with 9 bases of the junction left unmatched. The germline gives CDR1 SGDLS, CDR2 YYNGEE.

V gene TRBV10-3 combines with J gene TRBJ1-1; D is unresolved. The CDR3 loop spans 11 amino acids. V was cut by 10 bases and J by 11 bases, with 17 bases left in between. CDR1 and CDR2 from the germline V gene are ENHRY and SYGVKD. CDR3 amino acids: CATSTRADAFF. In DNA form, the CDR3 reads TGTGCCACCAGCACCCGGGCAGACGCTTTCTTT.

The chain is built from TRBV28 and TRBJ2-1; D tentatively fits TRBD1 or TRBD2 (5 bases each). This CDR3 is 14 amino acids long. Trimming stripped 5 bases from V and 5 bases from J, with 13 bases between. The V gene's germline CDR1 is MDHEN and CDR2 SYDVKM. The CDR3 nucleotides read TGTGCCAGCAGTGGGACCGGAACTCACAATGAGCAGTTCTTC. Translating gives CASSGTGTHNEQFF.

The chain couples TRBV7-9 to TRBJ2-3, with TRBD2 matching 11 bases. The length of the CDR3 is 15 residues. In germline, CDR1 is SEHNR, CDR2 FQNEAQ (reference sequence). With V trimmed by 5 bases and J by 6 bases, 7 bases remained unmatched. The DNA of the CDR3 is TGTGCCAGCAGCGTTAGCGGGGGGGCGATGGATACGCAGTATTTT. Translating it yields CASSVSGGAMDTQYF.

This clone came up once. The genes are TRBV11-2 and TRBJ2-4, with 9 bases fitting TRBD1. Germline lookup yields CDR1 SGHAT and CDR2 FQNNGV. The V segment lost 4 bases and the J segment 3 bases; nucleotides outside the gene matches: 7. The CDR3 consists of 16 residues. CDR3 loop: CASSSQGARVKNIQYF. The CDR3 region has the DNA TGTGCCAGCAGCTCACAGGGGGCCCGAGTCAAAAACATTCAGTACTTC.

This clone counts as medium-sized. The chain joins TRBV27 to TRBJ1-2; 9 positions match TRBD1. Trimming at V came to 4 bases and at J to 8 bases, leaving 8 bases not matched to a gene. The germline CDR1 and CDR2 sequences are MNHEY and SMNVEV (reference sequence). This CDR3 has 14 amino acids. The CDR3 DNA sequence: TGTGCCAGCAGTTCAACACAGGGGGCGCGAGGCTACACCTTC. Translating gives CASSSTQGARGYTF.

This clone was counted only a few times. V is TRBV18 and J is TRBJ1-4; weak D call: TRBD1 (6 bases). Germline V gene lookup returns CDR1 KGHSH and CDR2 LQKENI. The CDR3 is made up of 16 amino acids. V lost 3 bases to trimming and J lost 0 bases, with 11 bases between them. The CDR3 is CASSPDRSATNEKLFF. CDR3 sequence (DNA): TGTGCCAGCTCACCCGACAGGAGTGCAACTAATGAAAAACTGTTTTTT.

The V and J genes are TRBV30 and TRBJ2-5; unclear D gene. V lost 7 bases, J lost 5 bases, and 11 bases lay in between. CDR3 length equals 11 residues. Germline V gene data show CDR1 as GTSNPN and CDR2 as SVGIG (reference sequence). Here the CDR3 DNA reads TGTGCCTTTAGACCGGGTGAGACCCAGTACTTC. Its translation is CAFRPGETQYF.

Written as DNA, the CDR3 is TGCAGCGTTGAAGATCAAGGGGCCAAAAACATTCAGTACTTC. Amino acids: CSVEDQGAKNIQYF. V gene TRBV29-1 combines with J gene TRBJ2-4; D gene uncertain. In germline, CDR1 is SQVTM, CDR2 ANQGSEA. CDR3 length equals 14 residues. V was shortened by 0 bases and J by 1 base, with 7 bases between the two germline ends.